This TCR beta chain originates from a study of shared clonotypes between healthy human individuals. Produced via immunoSEQ multiplex PCR; TCRdb's table is partial and in-frame only. Of some 1,100,000 clones listed, 70% to 80% were seen once; the top ten hold around 0.47%. V lost 1 base to trimming and J lost 4 bases, with 4 bases between them. Germline V CDR1 and CDR2: SEHNR, FQNEAQ (reference sequence). CDR3 length: 13 amino acids. This clone was counted many times. Material: memory CD4+ T cells from PBMCs. As for subset: CD45RA-negative fraction. V is TRBV7-9 and J is TRBJ2-2; D is unresolved. The sequence derives from a man younger than 30 in good health. Some clones in this sample may be carry-over from other donors' samples. The CDR3: CASSLVATGELFF. For the CDR3, the DNA is TGTGCCAGCAGCTTAGTCGCCACCGGGGAGCTGTTTTTT.